The 12 T cell receptor beta chains in this list originate from one sample, sequenced in a study of blood T cell repertoires in COVID-19 (dated by TCRdb to the early 2020s). The library was made by the immunoSEQ multiplex PCR assay. Sourced from immuneACCESS, this table was stored by TCRdb with only in-frame sequences that have V and J called. A share of the clones is absent; for the studies checked, an unresolved V gene accounts for under half, and the remainder has no known explanation. The sample includes approximately 160,000 clones, with just over 85% observed a single time. Around 6.6% of the sample rests with the top ten. Material for sequencing was peripheral blood. Receptors were obtained from a man in his fifties with active or convalescent COVID-19.

The chain couples TRBV5-1 to TRBJ2-3; the match to TRBD2 covers 12 bases. Germline assignment: CDR1 SGHRS and CDR2 YFSETQ. The CDR3 loop spans 14 amino acids. V trimming: 3 bases; J trimming: 5 bases; junction bases outside the gene matches: 1. In DNA form, the CDR3 reads TGCGCCAGCAGCTCGGGACTAGCGGGAGATACGCAGTATTTT. Residues: CASSSGLAGDTQYF.

The chain uses TRBV27 and TRBJ1-5; D is perhaps TRBD1 (5 bases). The CDR3 has 15 amino acids. The ends were cut back, 7 bases at V and 2 bases at J, with 15 bases in the middle. Germline V gene lookup returns CDR1 MNHEY and CDR2 SMNVEV (reference sequence). The CDR3 nucleotides are TGTGCCAGCACCCCATCCCGGGGGGGCAATCAGCCCCAGCATTTT. It translates to CASTPSRGGNQPQHF.

This rearrangement joins TRBV7-2 to TRBJ2-5, with D uncertain. The CDR3 length is 13 residues. Germline CDR1 and CDR2: SGHTA and FQGNSA. V was cut by 0 bases and J by 2 bases, with 4 bases left in between. The CDR3 reads CASSLARQETQYF. DNA for the CDR3: TGTGCCAGCAGCTTAGCTAGACAAGAGACCCAGTACTTC.

The CDR3 loop is CASSDYEGQPQHF. DNA for the CDR3: TGTGCCAGCAGTGATTATGAGGGCCAGCCCCAGCATTTT. The chain recombines TRBV2 with TRBJ1-5; D is unclear. Germline V lookup: CDR1 SNHLY, CDR2 FYNNEI. Trimming cost V 3 bases and J 7 bases, with 10 bases left between them. CDR3 length: 13 residues.

This chain uses TRBV7-2 with TRBJ2-1; TRBD2 matches 9 bases. The V and J ends lost 5 bases and 5 bases, in that order; junction bases with no gene match: 7. This CDR3 has 15 residues. From germline, CDR1 is SGHTA and CDR2 FQGNSA. The chain's CDR3 is CASSNSGRANNEQFF. As DNA, the CDR3 is TGTGCCAGCAGCAATAGCGGGAGAGCGAACAATGAGCAGTTCTTC.

V gene TRBV11-2 combines with J gene TRBJ2-7; 9 bases match TRBD2. Germline V lookup: CDR1 SGHAT, CDR2 FQNNGV. The CDR3 is 15 amino acids. V was pared by 5 bases and J by 0 bases, with 5 bases of the junction left unmatched. This CDR3 reads CASSDSGGGSYEQYF. As DNA, the CDR3 is TGTGCCAGCAGCGATAGCGGGGGAGGCTCCTACGAGCAGTACTTC.

This chain connects TRBV21-1 to TRBJ1-3; TRBD1, the table's D call, lacks a check against the DNA. TRBV21-1 constitutes a pseudogene. The CDR3 is made up of 16 amino acids. This chain's CDR3 is CASSKARDSPRSAIYF. The CDR3 DNA sequence: TGTGCCAGCAGCAAAGCCCGGGACAGCCCGAGATCCGCCATATATTTT.

The rearrangement joins TRBV4-3 to TRBJ2-3; 11 positions agree with TRBD2. The CDR3 is 17 amino acids. Looked up from germline, CDR1 is LGHNA and CDR2 is YSLEER. V shed 4 bases, J shed 4 bases, and the junction held 10 bases outside the gene matches. The CDR3 loop is CASSPRPLAGGADTQYF. The CDR3, as DNA: TGCGCCAGCAGCCCCCGCCCTCTAGCGGGAGGAGCAGATACGCAGTATTTT.

This clone was seen once. The V call is TRBV6-6, the J call TRBJ1-1; 7 bases line up with TRBD1. This CDR3 contains 16 residues. Trimming took 6 bases from V and 0 from J; bases not matched to a gene: 10. Germline assignment: CDR1 MNHNY and CDR2 SVGAGI (reference sequence). CDR3 sequence (DNA): TGTGCCAGCAGCCCCCGACAGGGTACTTTGAACACTGAAGCTTTCTTT. As protein: CASSPRQGTLNTEAFF.

The chain has TRBV20-1 and TRBJ1-1, with D possibly matching TRBD1 (6 bases). This CDR3 region has 14 residues. V lost 3 bases, J lost 0 bases, and 11 bases lay in between. CDR1 is DFQATT, CDR2 SNEGSKA, per germline (reference sequence). DNA for the CDR3: TGCAGTGCTAGTCCGACAGGTGTGAACACTGAAGCTTTCTTT. It translates to CSASPTGVNTEAFF.

This clone was detected only once. V and J are TRBV5-1 and TRBJ2-1, with 7 nucleotides matching TRBD2. V lost 1 base and J lost 10; bases outside the gene matches: 5. Germline V gene data show CDR1 as SGHRS and CDR2 as YFSETQ. The CDR3 consists of 13 residues. CDR3 nucleotides: TGCGCCAGCAGCTTGAGACTAGCCCGGGAGCAGTTCTTC. Translating it yields CASSLRLAREQFF. Drawing the rest from reference TRBV5-1 and TRBJ2-1, the complete variable domain is KAGVTQTPRYLIKTRGQQVTLSCSPISGHRSVSWYQQTPGQGLQFLFEYFSETQRNKGNFPGRFSGRQFSNSRSEMNVSTLELGDSALYLCASSLRLAREQFFGPGTRLTVL.

V usage is TRBV19 and J usage is TRBJ1-3; D possibly corresponds to TRBD1 (6 bases). V was clipped by 5 bases and J by 0 bases, with 11 bases between them. Germline V gene lookup returns CDR1 LNHDA and CDR2 SQIVND (reference sequence). The CDR3 covers 15 residues. The CDR3 DNA is TGTGCCAGTAGTCTTGGACAGAGCTCTGGAAACACCATATATTTT. This codes for CASSLGQSSGNTIYF.